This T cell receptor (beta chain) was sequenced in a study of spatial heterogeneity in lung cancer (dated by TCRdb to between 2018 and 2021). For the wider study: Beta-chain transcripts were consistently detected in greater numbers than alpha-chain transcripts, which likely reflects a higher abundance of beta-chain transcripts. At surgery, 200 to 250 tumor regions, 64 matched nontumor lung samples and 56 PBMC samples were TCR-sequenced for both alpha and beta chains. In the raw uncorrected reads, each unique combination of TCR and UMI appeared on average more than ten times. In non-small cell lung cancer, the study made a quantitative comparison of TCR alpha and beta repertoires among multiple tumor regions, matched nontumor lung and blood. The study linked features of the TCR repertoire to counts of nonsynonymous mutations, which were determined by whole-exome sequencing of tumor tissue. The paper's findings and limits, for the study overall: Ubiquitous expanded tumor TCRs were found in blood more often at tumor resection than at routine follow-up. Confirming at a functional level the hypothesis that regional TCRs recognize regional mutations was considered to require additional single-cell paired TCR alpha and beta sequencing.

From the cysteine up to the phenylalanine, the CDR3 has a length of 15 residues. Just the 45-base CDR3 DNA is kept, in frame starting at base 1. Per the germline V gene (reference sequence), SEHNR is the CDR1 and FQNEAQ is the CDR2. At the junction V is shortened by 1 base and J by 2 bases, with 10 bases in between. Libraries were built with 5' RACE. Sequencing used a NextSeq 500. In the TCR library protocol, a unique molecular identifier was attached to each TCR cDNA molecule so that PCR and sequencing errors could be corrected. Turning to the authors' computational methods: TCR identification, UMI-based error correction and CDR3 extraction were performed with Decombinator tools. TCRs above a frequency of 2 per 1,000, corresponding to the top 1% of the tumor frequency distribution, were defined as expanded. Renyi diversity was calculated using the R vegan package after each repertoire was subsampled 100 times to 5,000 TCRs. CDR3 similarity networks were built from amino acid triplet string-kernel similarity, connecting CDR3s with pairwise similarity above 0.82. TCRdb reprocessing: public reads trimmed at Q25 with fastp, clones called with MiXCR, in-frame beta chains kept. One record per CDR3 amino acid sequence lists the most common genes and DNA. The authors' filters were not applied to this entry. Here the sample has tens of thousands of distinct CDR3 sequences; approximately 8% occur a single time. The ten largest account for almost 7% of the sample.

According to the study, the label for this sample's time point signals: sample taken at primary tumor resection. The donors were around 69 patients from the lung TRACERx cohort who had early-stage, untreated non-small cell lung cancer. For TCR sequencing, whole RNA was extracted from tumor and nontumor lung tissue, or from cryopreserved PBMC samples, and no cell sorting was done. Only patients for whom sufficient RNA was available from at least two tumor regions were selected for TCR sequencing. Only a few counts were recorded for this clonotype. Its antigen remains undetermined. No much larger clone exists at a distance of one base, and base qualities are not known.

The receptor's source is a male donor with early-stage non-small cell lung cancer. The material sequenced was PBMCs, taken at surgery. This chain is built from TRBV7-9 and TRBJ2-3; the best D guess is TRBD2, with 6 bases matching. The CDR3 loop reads CASSLDGGTTDTQYF. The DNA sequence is TGTGCCAGCAGCTTAGATGGCGGGACCACAGATACGCAGTATTTT.